This TCR beta chain was sequenced in a study of OX40 agonist ivuxolimab in advanced cancers. V was shortened by 2 bases and J by 2 bases, with 12 bases between the two germline ends. The CDR3 length is 15 residues. The germline V gene encodes CDR1 MNHEY and CDR2 SVGAGI. The protocol was immunoSEQ multiplex PCR, while the TCRdb copy is restricted to in-frame clones and leaves out a portion. The table includes some 76,000 clones, around four fifths detected once. The material sequenced was CD4+ or CD8+ T cells sorted from blood, taken in a trial of the OX40 agonist ivuxolimab. This clonotype was obtained from an adult with an advanced solid tumor such as melanoma, head and neck, liver or kidney cancer. The chain carries TRBV6-5 and TRBJ1-1, with a tentative D call TRBD1 (5 bases). This CDR3 is CASSYAIDRNTEAFF. The CDR3 nucleotides are TGTGCCAGCAGTTACGCAATTGACAGAAACACTGAAGCTTTCTTT.